The 9 T cell receptor beta chains in this list originate from one sample, sequenced in a study of cytomegalovirus exposure and HLA in healthy donors. The PCR contained 60 Vbeta and 13 Jbeta primers. Profiled with immunoSEQ multiplex PCR; TCRdb holds only in-frame clones, not every one. The sample holds around 190,000 clones, 70% to 90% seen once. Specimen: PBMCs. The source is a woman between 18 and 29 years old in good health and CMV-seronegative.

This chain uses TRBV11-1 with TRBJ2-4; TRBD1 matches 9 bases. The junction had 4 bases not matched to a gene; V was cut back by 4 bases and J by 6 bases. This CDR3 contains 14 residues. Germline lookup yields CDR1 SGHAT and CDR2 FQDESV (reference sequence). DNA of the CDR3: TGTGCCAGCAGCTACACAGGGGGCGGAAACATTCAGTACTTC. This codes for CASSYTGGGNIQYF.

In this sample, this clone turned up once. The chain is built from TRBV20-1 and TRBJ1-4; no reliable D call. Trimming cost V 3 bases and J 17 bases, with 16 bases left between them. Germline values: CDR1 DFQATT, CDR2 SNEGSKA (reference sequence). The CDR3 has 11 residues. In DNA, the CDR3 is TGCAGTGCTAGTGGCCCTTTAGGACTATTTTTT. It codes for CSASGPLGLFF.

The CDR3 spells CASSGGQYLSSYNSPLHF. The CDR3 DNA reads TGCGCCAGCAGCGGGGGACAGTACTTGAGCTCCTATAATTCACCCCTCCACTTT. The genes are TRBV5-1 and TRBJ1-6; 7 positions match TRBD1. Per germline, CDR1 SGHRS and CDR2 YFSETQ. CDR3 size: 18 residues. Trimming removed 4 bases from V and 0 bases from J; junction bases left unmatched: 10.

This clone was detected only a few times. The chain joins TRBV7-2 to TRBJ2-7, with D unclear. Trimming removed 1 base at V and 3 bases at J, with 10 bases between. The CDR3 sequence is 14 residues long. Germline V gives CDR1 SGHTA, CDR2 FQGNSA. CDR3 coding DNA: TGTGCCAGCAGCTTAGGGTACAGAGACTACGAGCAGTACTTC. Translated: CASSLGYRDYEQYF.

This rearrangement joins TRBV7-2 to TRBJ2-3, with 11 bases fitting TRBD2. Germline CDR1 and CDR2: SGHTA and FQGNSA. This CDR3 is 17 amino acids long. V gave up 3 bases and J gave up 0 bases; unmatched junction bases: 5. CDR3 in DNA: TGTGCCAGCAGCTTCCTCTCTAGCGGGGGGAGCACAGATACGCAGTATTTT. It specifies CASSFLSSGGSTDTQYF.

This chain connects TRBV5-4 to TRBJ1-3, with D possibly TRBD1 on 5 matching bases. Germline CDR1 reads SGHNT; CDR2 reads YYREEE (reference sequence). This CDR3 has 15 amino acids. V lost 4 bases to trimming and J lost 1 base, with 12 bases between them. This chain's CDR3 is CASSLSRASGNTIYF. Written as DNA, the CDR3 is TGTGCCAGCAGCCTCTCCAGGGCGTCTGGAAACACCATATATTTT.

The chain is built from TRBV10-2 and TRBJ1-6; TRBD1 is a possible D gene (5 bases). CDR1 is WSHSY and CDR2 is SAAADI in the germline V gene. The CDR3 extends over 18 amino acids. V lost 6 bases and J 7 bases, leaving 25 bases between the germline ends. CDR3 protein: CASRDPGPTESGNSPLHF. Here the CDR3 DNA reads TGCGCCAGCAGGGATCCCGGCCCCACAGAGTCAGGGAATTCACCCCTCCACTTT.

This rearrangement joins TRBV6-5 to TRBJ1-1; tentatively, D is TRBD1 (5 bases). The ends were cut back, 7 bases at V and 0 bases at J, with 15 bases in the middle. The CDR3 covers 15 residues. Germline V gene data show CDR1 as MNHEY and CDR2 as SVGAGI. CDR3 sequence: CASTSDLGLNTEAFF. CDR3 DNA: TGTGCCAGCACATCTGACTTGGGGCTGAACACTGAAGCTTTCTTT.

The rearrangement joins TRBV5-4 to TRBJ2-3, with 9 bases fitting TRBD1. This CDR3 is built from 16 residues. The germline V gene has CDR1 SGHNT and CDR2 YYREEE (reference sequence). Trimming at V came to 4 bases and at J to 2 bases, leaving 8 bases not matched to a gene. Here the CDR3 DNA reads TGTGCCAGCAGCGGAGGTGGGACAGGGTTCACAGATACGCAGTATTTT. Its translation: CASSGGGTGFTDTQYF. Complete variable domain (other parts from reference TRBV5-4 and TRBJ2-3): ETGVTQSPTHLIKTRGQQVTLRCSSQSGHNTVSWYQQALGQGPQFIFQYYREEENGRGNFPPRFSGLQFPNYSSELNVNALELDDSALYLCASSGGGTGFTDTQYFGPGTRLTVL.